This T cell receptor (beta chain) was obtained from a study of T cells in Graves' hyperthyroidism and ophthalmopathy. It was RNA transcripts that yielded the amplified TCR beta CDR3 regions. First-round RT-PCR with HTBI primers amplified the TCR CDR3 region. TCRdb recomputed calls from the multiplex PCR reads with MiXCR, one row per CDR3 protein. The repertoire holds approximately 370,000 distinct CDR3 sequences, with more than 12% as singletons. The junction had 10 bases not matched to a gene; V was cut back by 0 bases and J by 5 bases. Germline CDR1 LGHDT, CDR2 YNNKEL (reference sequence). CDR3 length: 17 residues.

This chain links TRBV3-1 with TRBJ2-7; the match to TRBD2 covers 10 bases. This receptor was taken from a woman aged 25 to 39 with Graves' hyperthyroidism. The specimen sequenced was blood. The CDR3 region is CASSQDKASGRPHEQYF. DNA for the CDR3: TGTGCCAGCAGCCAAGATAAGGCTAGCGGGAGACCCCACGAGCAGTACTTC.